The source of this T cell receptor beta chain is a study of blood T cell repertoires in COVID-19. Looking at the study overall: The United States, Italy and Spain supplied acute and convalescent COVID-19 samples.

The sample holds one count of this clone. The assay was immunoSEQ multiplex PCR, and TCRdb's table has in-frame clones only and misses some. The sample holds hundreds of thousands of clones, over 75% seen once. Trimming cost V 1 base and J 4 bases; bases outside gene matches: 7. CDR1 and CDR2 (germline): LNHDA, SQIVND (reference sequence). The CDR3 consists of 17 residues. Material: peripheral blood. The chain uses TRBV19 and TRBJ1-1; 12 positions match TRBD1. The clonotype was recovered from a human donor in a cohort sampled during active COVID-19. DNA of the CDR3: TGTGCCAGTAGTATAGGCGGGACAGGGGGCCGTGTCACTGAAGCTTTCTTT. Translated, it gives CASSIGGTGGRVTEAFF.